Here is one TCR beta chain with its context. Its antigen is unknown. By 5'RACE template switching, TCR cDNA was produced, with a universal primer site and UMIs added in the process. TCRdb re-derived calls from the 5' RACE reads in MiXCR, one entry per CDR3 protein. The sample lists some 290,000 distinct CDR3 sequences, around 11% seen once, with over 3% in the top ten. This sample stems from a study of T cells after yellow fever vaccination. Germline CDR1 DFQATT, CDR2 SNEGSKA (reference sequence). This CDR3 comprises 12 residues. The ends were cut back, 6 bases at V and 7 bases at J, with 12 bases in the middle. General study points: Weaker in magnitude, the secondary response showed a faster peak on day 5 versus 15. Among primary-vaccination clones, most reappeared after the booster, at approximately 97% for CD4 and approximately 88% for CD8. Repertoires obtained by FACS sorting could include abundant clonotypes that entered as contaminants from the bulk population.

The material sequenced was CD4+ T cells sorted from PBMCs, taken 45 days after the yellow fever booster vaccination. The clonotype originates from a man between 18 and 35 years old who received the YFV17D yellow fever vaccine. This chain joins TRBV20-1 and TRBJ1-4; D unclear. This chain's CDR3 is CSAPLSVEKLFF. In DNA, the CDR3 is TGCAGTGCCCCCTTGAGCGTTGAAAAACTGTTTTTT.